The 23 T cell receptor beta chains reported below all come from one sample, sequenced in a study of post-analysis software for immune sequencing data. Study-wide results and limits: Patients carried a handful of TRBV segments more frequently than controls did, and TRBV5-6, TRBV5-1 and TRBV20-1 were among them.

Included in the TCR beta cDNA libraries were unique molecular identifiers. A single record per CDR3 protein comes from TCRdb applying MiXCR to the PCR reads. The sample includes approximately 730,000 distinct CDR3 sequences, 30% of them seen just once. No cognate antigen is known for these TCRs. Sequencing was done on a sample of blood. The source is a girl aged 5 to 17 with multiple sclerosis.

V and J are TRBV28 and TRBJ2-1, with 7 bases fitting TRBD2. Germline V gives CDR1 MDHEN, CDR2 SYDVKM. V shed 5 bases, J shed 4 bases, and the junction held 11 bases outside the gene matches. The CDR3 length is 16 residues. The CDR3 sequence: CASSPIAGRGYNEQFF. CDR3 DNA sequence: TGTGCCAGCAGTCCCATAGCGGGTCGGGGGTACAATGAGCAGTTCTTC.

This clonotype was detected a few times. The gene calls are TRBV6-5 and TRBJ1-6; TRBD1 might be the D (6 bases). V was clipped by 6 bases and J by 6 bases, with 12 bases between them. Germline V gene lookup returns CDR1 MNHEY and CDR2 SVGAGI. There are 14 residues in the CDR3. CDR3 amino acids: CASSNRAPNSPLHF. In DNA, the CDR3 is TGTGCCAGCAGCAACAGGGCCCCTAATTCACCCCTCCACTTT.

Ten or more counts support this clonotype. The CDR3 DNA is TGTGCCAGCAGCCCGCCTCAGGGGACCTCCCCTAGGGCCGGCTACACCTTC. It codes for CASSPPQGTSPRAGYTF. V gene TRBV9 combines with J gene TRBJ1-2; D might be TRBD1 (6 bases). The CDR3 is 17 amino acids. CDR1 SGDLS and CDR2 YYNGEE come from the germline V gene. The V end was cut by 4 bases, the J end by 8 bases, with 27 bases between.

This chain uses TRBV12-3 or TRBV12-4 with TRBJ1-5; D is unresolved. The germline V and J ends were trimmed by 3 bases and 0 bases, with 9 bases remaining between them. This CDR3 comprises 15 residues. The CDR3 sequence: CASSFSRSSNQPQHF. As DNA, the CDR3 is TGTGCCAGCAGTTTCTCCAGGAGTAGCAATCAGCCCCAGCATTTT.

This clonotype occurred a few times. V usage is TRBV7-2 and J usage is TRBJ2-7; no clear D gene. V lost 0 bases and J 2 bases, leaving 11 bases between the germline ends. The V gene's germline CDR1 is SGHTA and CDR2 FQGNSA. This CDR3 spans 15 amino acids. The CDR3 loop reads CASSLAFAPPYEQYF. The CDR3, as DNA: TGTGCCAGCAGCTTAGCGTTCGCCCCTCCCTACGAGCAGTACTTC. The full variable domain, its missing parts supplied by reference TRBV7-2 and TRBJ2-7, is GAGVSQSPSNKVTEKGKDVELRCDPISGHTALYWYRQSLGQGLEFLIYFQGNSAPDKSGLPSDRFSAERTGGSVSTLTIQRTQQEDSAVYLCASSLAFAPPYEQYFGPGTRLTVT.

This clonotype occurred many times. The genes are TRBV3-1 and TRBJ1-6; unclear D gene. V was pared by 4 bases and J by 10 bases, with 11 bases between. Germline CDR1 is LGHDT and CDR2 is YNNKEL (reference sequence). The CDR3 spans 13 residues. CDR3 bases: TGTGCCAGCAGCCCGAACCACCGATCACCCCTCCACTTT. Translation gives CASSPNHRSPLHF.

A word on this clonotype: This sequence may be a read error, since a much larger clone differs from it by one base. The V and J genes are TRBV9 and TRBJ1-5; 8 bases fit TRBD1. The ends lost 0 bases at V and 2 bases at J; junction bases unmatched: 1. The CDR3 is 15 amino acids. Germline V gene sequence: CDR1 SGDLS, CDR2 YYNGEE. The CDR3 loop is CASSVAGGGNQPQHF. CDR3 DNA: TGTGCCAGCAGCGTAGCAGGGGGCGGCAATCAGCCCCAGCATTTT.

The chain combines TRBV12-3 or TRBV12-4 with TRBJ1-2, with D possibly matching TRBD1 (5 bases). The CDR3 contains 14 residues. With 2 bases removed from V and 4 bases from J, the gap between germline ends came to 11 bases. CDR3 nucleotide sequence: TGTGCCAGCAGTTTAACAGGTTCGGGCTATGGCTACACCTTC. Translating it yields CASSLTGSGYGYTF.

This clonotype showed up many times. The gene calls are TRBV29-1 and TRBJ2-4, with D unresolved. V lost 4 bases to trimming and J lost 1 base, with 17 bases between them. The CDR3 is made up of 16 amino acids. The germline gives CDR1 SQVTM, CDR2 ANQGSEA. CDR3 bases: TGCAGCGTTGTCCCCGTTCTTGGGAACGCCAAAAACATTCAGTACTTC. Its protein is CSVVPVLGNAKNIQYF.

The chain recombines TRBV6-5 with TRBJ2-5; 7 bases match TRBD2. Germline CDR1 MNHEY, CDR2 SVGAGI. This CDR3 contains 14 residues. V lost 7 bases to trimming and J lost 11 bases; unmatched junction nucleotides: 16. For the CDR3, the DNA is TGTGCCAGCATGCGCCCCGGGGGGTACAATGAGCAGTACTTC. Encoded protein: CASMRPGGYNEQYF.

The V and J genes are TRBV7-3 and TRBJ2-5; 11 bases are a match to TRBD2. V lost 5 bases and J lost 2; bases outside the gene matches: 7. Germline V gives CDR1 SGHTA, CDR2 FQGTGA. CDR3 length: 16 amino acids. The CDR3 nucleotides are TGTGCCAGCAGCCCCTTTAGCGGGGGGGCGCAAGAGACCCAGTACTTC. It codes for CASSPFSGGAQETQYF.

The rearrangement links TRBV18 to TRBJ2-2; D uncertain. The CDR3 loop spans 11 amino acids. The germline gives CDR1 KGHSH, CDR2 LQKENI. Trimming stripped 3 bases from V and 5 bases from J, with 1 base between. The CDR3: CASSPTGELFF. The CDR3 DNA sequence: TGTGCCAGCTCACCGACCGGGGAGCTGTTTTTT.

The chain couples TRBV4-1 to TRBJ1-2; possible D gene TRBD1, 6 bases. The ends were cut back, 4 bases at V and 3 bases at J, with 12 bases in the middle. The CDR3 contains 14 residues. Germline lookup yields CDR1 MGHRA and CDR2 YSYEKL. CDR3 bases: TGCGCCAGCAGCCCCGAAGGGGGGGACTATGGCTACACCTTC. It translates to CASSPEGGDYGYTF.

J is TRBJ1-2 and V is TRBV29-1; possibly TRBD1 for D (6 bases). Germline V CDR1 and CDR2: SQVTM, ANQGSEA. The CDR3 loop spans 15 amino acids. V lost 0 bases to trimming and J lost 8 bases, with 19 bases between them. CDR3 DNA sequence: TGCAGCGTTGAAGATAGACAGGCCCCAATTTACGGCTACACCTTC. As protein: CSVEDRQAPIYGYTF.

This clonotype was counted many times. The chain is built from TRBV29-1 and TRBJ2-7; D tentatively reads TRBD1 or TRBD2 (5 bases each). Trimming took off 7 bases at V and 2 bases at J, with 15 bases between the two ends. Germline V gives CDR1 SQVTM, CDR2 ANQGSEA. The CDR3 extends over 13 amino acids. In DNA, the CDR3 is TGCAGCGCCGTCCGGGACCATGCCTACGAGCAGTACTTC. Its protein is CSAVRDHAYEQYF.

The V and J genes are TRBV4-1 and TRBJ2-1, with no clear D. The better agreement between TRBJ2-7 and the DNA end casts doubt on the J call. Per germline, CDR1 MGHRA and CDR2 YSYEKL. The CDR3 runs to 18 residues. Here the CDR3 reads CASSQDRQALGSYNEQYF. DNA of the CDR3: TGCGCCAGCAGCCAAGATCGTCAAGCGTTGGGGTCCTACAATGAGCAGTACTTC.

V is TRBV20-1 and J is TRBJ2-5; 9 bases fit TRBD2. Germline assignment: CDR1 DFQATT and CDR2 SNEGSKA (reference sequence). This CDR3 has 14 residues. The junction had 9 bases not matched to a gene; V was cut back by 5 bases and J by 5 bases. The CDR3 nucleotides read TGCAGTGCTGCGGGGGGGCCGAGGGAGGAGACCCAGTACTTC. Protein sequence: CSAAGGPREETQYF.

The chain recombines TRBV12-3 or TRBV12-4 with TRBJ2-1; 11 bases are shared with TRBD2. The J call may not be correct, given that the DNA end is closer to TRBJ2-7. The CDR3 loop spans 15 amino acids. CDR3 DNA: TGTGCCAGCATCCTGACTAGCGGGGTTTCCAATGAGCAGTACTTC. Residues: CASILTSGVSNEQYF.

This clonotype has a handful of counts. This sequence joins TRBV6-6 and TRBJ1-5; perhaps TRBD1 as D (5 bases). V lost 5 bases and J 6 bases, leaving 11 bases between the germline ends. The CDR3 runs 13 residues. Germline CDR1 reads MNHNY; CDR2 reads SVGAGI (reference sequence). The CDR3 loop reads CASSDLRVQPQHF. The CDR3 nucleotides read TGTGCCAGCAGTGACCTCAGGGTTCAGCCCCAGCATTTT.

This chain links TRBV6-6 with TRBJ1-5; 9 bases fit TRBD1. V gave up 2 bases and J gave up 7 bases; unmatched junction bases: 6. The CDR3 runs 15 residues. Germline CDR1 MNHNY, CDR2 SVGAGI (reference sequence). CDR3 in DNA: TGTGCCAGCAGTTACACGGGACAGGGTGGACAGCCCCAGCATTTT. Encoded protein: CASSYTGQGGQPQHF.

The genes are TRBV29-1 and TRBJ2-3, with TRBD2 matching over 16 bases. This CDR3 has 18 residues. After removal of 0 bases from V and 3 bases from J, the junction contained 6 bases not matched to a gene. CDR1 is SQVTM, CDR2 ANQGSEA, per germline. DNA for the CDR3: TGCAGCGTTGAAGATCCGGGACTAGCGGGAGGGCCGACAGATACGCAGTATTTT. It encodes CSVEDPGLAGGPTDTQYF.

The V call is TRBV5-1, the J call TRBJ2-7; D gene unclear. The CDR3 sequence is 13 residues long. Trimming took off 3 bases at V and 5 bases at J, with 12 bases between the two ends. CDR1 and CDR2 from the germline V gene are SGHRS and YFSETQ. CDR3 residues: CASSWGLSHEQYF. The DNA of the CDR3 is TGCGCCAGCAGCTGGGGATTGTCCCACGAGCAGTACTTC. The full variable domain, completed using reference TRBV5-1 and TRBJ2-7, is KAGVTQTPRYLIKTRGQQVTLSCSPISGHRSVSWYQQTPGQGLQFLFEYFSETQRNKGNFPGRFSGRQFSNSRSEMNVSTLELGDSALYLCASSWGLSHEQYFGPGTRLTVT.

This clonotype was counted only a few times. DNA of the CDR3: TGTGCCAGCAGCTTATTACAGAGTGGAAAGTTCTTC. It is translated as CASSLLQSGKFF. J is TRBJ2-1 and V is TRBV7-2; D is ambiguous. Germline CDR1 and CDR2: SGHTA and FQGNSA. The V and J ends lost 2 bases and 14 bases respectively, with 13 bases between them. The CDR3 length is 12 residues. Looking up the rest from reference TRBV7-2 and TRBJ2-1 gives the full variable domain: GAGVSQSPSNKVTEKGKDVELRCDPISGHTALYWYRQSLGQGLEFLIYFQGNSAPDKSGLPSDRFSAERTGGSVSTLTIQRTQQEDSAVYLCASSLLQSGKFFGPGTRLTVL.